This entry is about one TCR beta chain. Its antigen has not been determined. Base qualities are not at hand, and no much larger clone is one base apart. This sample stems from a study of CD8+CD57+ T cells in acquired aplastic anemia (dated by TCRdb to the late 2010s). Concerning the study at large: On average, sorted CD4+ and CD8+ cells yielded approximately 3 ug of extracted DNA, with a range of roughly 0.18 to 27.4 ug. Healthy donor samples averaged about 9.9 million reads for CD4+ and roughly 12 million for CD8+ cells.

What the study reported, not specific to this receptor: Although 25 to 30 CD8+ CDR3 sequences were shared by patients and controls, these sequences appeared highly expressed in patients and within the immunodominant clones of patients. CD8+ Simpson's diversity did not differ significantly between patients and healthy controls (P=0.060).

Compared with germline, V lacks 3 bases and J lacks 3 bases; bases without a gene match: 9. CDR1 and CDR2, looked up from the germline V gene, are SGDLS and YYNGEE. From cysteine to phenylalanine, the CDR3 is 17 amino acids long. Left in the record is the CDR3 DNA by itself, 51 bases read in frame from the first base. Profiling of TCR beta VDJ combinations and CDR3 sequences used genomic DNA as the template. An Illumina HiSeq 2000 was the platform used for TCR repertoire sequencing. The original methods were these. TRBV/TRBJ rearrangement plots, CDR3 size and DJ length profiles, and Simpson's diversity index were used to evaluate the repertoires. Whichever DNA sequence was most abundant in the deep sequencing data was defined as the immunodominant clone. CDR3 amino acid sequences were screened for sharing across subjects and were compared with published repertoires and the VDJdb database. Starting from the raw public reads, TCRdb applied fastp trimming at Q25, assembled clones with MiXCR and retained in-frame beta chains. Duplicate CDR3 protein sequences are folded into a single record with the most common DNA and genes. TCRdb's processing, not the authors', yielded these V and J calls. This sample holds about 81,000 distinct CDR3 sequences; about half were observed only once. Approximately 70% of the sample comes from the top ten.

In this study, sorted CD4+ and CD8+ T cells from the blood of healthy subjects and of severe aplastic anemia patients had their TCR repertoires deep-sequenced. Ficoll-Paque density gradient centrifugation was used to isolate peripheral blood mononuclear cells. CD4+ and CD8+ T cells were sorted by FACS or magnetic beads before DNA extraction. Recombination linked TRBV9 to TRBJ2-7; the junction holds 13 bases that match TRBD2. Sequenced: sorted CD4+, CD8+, or CD8+CD57+ T cells (not recorded which) from PBMCs. This sequence originates from a human donor in good health, serving as a control. The CDR3 corresponds to CASSATSGRNSSYEQYF. The DNA sequence follows: TGTGCCAGCAGCGCGACTAGCGGGAGGAATAGTAGCTACGAGCAGTACTTC.